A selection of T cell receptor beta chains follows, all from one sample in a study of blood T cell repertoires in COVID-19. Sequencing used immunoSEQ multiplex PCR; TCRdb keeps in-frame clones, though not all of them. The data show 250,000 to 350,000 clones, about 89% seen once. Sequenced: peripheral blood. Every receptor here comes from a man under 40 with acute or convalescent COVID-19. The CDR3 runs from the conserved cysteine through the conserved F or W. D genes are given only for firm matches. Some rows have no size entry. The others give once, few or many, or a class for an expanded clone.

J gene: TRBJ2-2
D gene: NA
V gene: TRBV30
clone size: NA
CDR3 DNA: TGTGCCTGGAGCCGACAGAGCGCGAACACCGGGGAGCTGTTTTTT
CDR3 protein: CAWSRQSANTGELFF

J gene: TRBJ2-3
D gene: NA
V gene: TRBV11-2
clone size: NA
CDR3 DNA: TGTGCCAGCAGCCTTGTAGCGAGTACAGATACGCAGTATTTT
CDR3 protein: CASSLVASTDTQYF

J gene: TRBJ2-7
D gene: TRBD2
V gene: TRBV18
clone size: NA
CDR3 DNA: TGTGCCAGCTCACCACGGACTAGCGGGATCTACGAGCAGTACTTC
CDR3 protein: CASSPRTSGIYEQYF

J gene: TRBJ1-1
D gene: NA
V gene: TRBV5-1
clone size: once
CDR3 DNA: TGCGCCAGCAGCTTGGCTCCGGGAAACACTGAAGCTTTCTTT
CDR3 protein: CASSLAPGNTEAFF

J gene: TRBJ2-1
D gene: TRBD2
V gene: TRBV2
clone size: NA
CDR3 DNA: TGTGCCAGCAGTGAGGGTCGGACTAGTCAAAATGAGCAGTTCTTC
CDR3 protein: CASSEGRTSQNEQFF

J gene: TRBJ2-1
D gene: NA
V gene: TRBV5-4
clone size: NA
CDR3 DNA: TGTGCCAGCAGCCCCGCCGAGGATGAGCAGTTCTTC
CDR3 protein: CASSPAEDEQFF

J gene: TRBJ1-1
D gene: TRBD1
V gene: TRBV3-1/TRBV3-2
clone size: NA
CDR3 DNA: TGTGCCAGCAGCTCAACCAGGGGGGCGGACACTGAAGCTTTCTTT
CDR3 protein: CASSSTRGADTEAFF

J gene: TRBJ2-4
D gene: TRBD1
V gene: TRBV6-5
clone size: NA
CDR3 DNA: TGTGCCAGCAGTCTCCTCACAGGGGCCAACAGAATTCAGTACTTC
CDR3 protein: CASSLLTGANRIQYF

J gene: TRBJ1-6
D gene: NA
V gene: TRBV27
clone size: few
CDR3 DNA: TGTGCCAGCAGTTTAGGCGGTAATTCACCCCTCCACTTT
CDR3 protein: CASSLGGNSPLHF

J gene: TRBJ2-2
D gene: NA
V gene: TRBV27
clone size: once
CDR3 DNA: TGTGCCAGCACCCCGTTGAGACACTGGAACACCGGGGAGCTGTTTTTT
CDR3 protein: CASTPLRHWNTGELFF

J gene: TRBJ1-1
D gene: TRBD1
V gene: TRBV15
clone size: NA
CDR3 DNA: TGTGCCACCAGCAGACCCGGGACAGATTTCTCAGCTTTCTTT
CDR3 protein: CATSRPGTDFSAFF

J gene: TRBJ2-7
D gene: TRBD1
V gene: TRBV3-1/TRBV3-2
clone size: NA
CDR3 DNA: TGTGCCAGCAGCCAAGGACAGGGAGACTACGAGCAGTACTTC
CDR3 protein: CASSQGQGDYEQYF

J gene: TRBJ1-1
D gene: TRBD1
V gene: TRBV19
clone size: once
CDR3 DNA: TGTGCCACCGATAACAGGGGGCTGGGGTCCACTGAAGCTTTCTTT
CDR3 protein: CATDNRGLGSTEAFF

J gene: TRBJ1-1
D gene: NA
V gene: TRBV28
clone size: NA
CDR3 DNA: TGTGCCAGCACCACATTCGGGGGTTTTGTCGCTGAAGCTTTCTTT
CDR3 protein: CASTTFGGFVAEAFF

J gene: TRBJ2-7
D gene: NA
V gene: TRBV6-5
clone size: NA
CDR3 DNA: TGTGCCAGCAGTCGCGGAGCGAGGTTAGAGCAGTACTTC
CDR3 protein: CASSRGARLEQYF

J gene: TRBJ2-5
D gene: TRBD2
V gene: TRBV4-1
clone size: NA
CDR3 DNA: TGCGCCAGCAGCCGCGGGACTAGCGGGCCGGAGACCCAGTACTTC
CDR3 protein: CASSRGTSGPETQYF

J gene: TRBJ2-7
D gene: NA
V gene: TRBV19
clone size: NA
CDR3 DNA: TGTGCCAGTAGTATTAAAACAGGGTCGAGGCCCTACGAGCAGTACTTC
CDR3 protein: CASSIKTGSRPYEQYF

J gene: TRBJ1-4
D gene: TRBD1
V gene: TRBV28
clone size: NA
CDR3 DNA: TGTGCCAGCAACGAAGGGGGCAGGGACCGGGAAAAACTGTTTTTT
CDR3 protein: CASNEGGRDREKLFF

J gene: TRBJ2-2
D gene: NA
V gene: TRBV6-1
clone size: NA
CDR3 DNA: TGTGCCAGCAGTGACCCGGACAGACTAACGAACACCGGGGAGCTGTTTTTT
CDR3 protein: CASSDPDRLTNTGELFF

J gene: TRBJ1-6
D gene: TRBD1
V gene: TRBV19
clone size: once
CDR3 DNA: TGTGCCAGTACCGACAGGGGAAGGGGGAATTCACCCCTCCACTTT
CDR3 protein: CASTDRGRGNSPLHF

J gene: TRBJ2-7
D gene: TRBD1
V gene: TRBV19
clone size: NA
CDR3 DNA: TGTGCCAGTAGTACATGGGACAGGCCAAACGAGCAGTACTTC
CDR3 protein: CASSTWDRPNEQYF

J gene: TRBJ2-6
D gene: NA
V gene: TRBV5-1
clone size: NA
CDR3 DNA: TGCGCCAGCAGCTTGGGGTACGTGGCGGGCTCTGGGGCCAACGTCCTGACTTTC
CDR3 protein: CASSLGYVAGSGANVLTF

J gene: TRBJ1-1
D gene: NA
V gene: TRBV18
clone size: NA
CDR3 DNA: TGTGCCAGCTCAGGACAGTTGAACACTGAAGCTTTCTTT
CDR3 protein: CASSGQLNTEAFF

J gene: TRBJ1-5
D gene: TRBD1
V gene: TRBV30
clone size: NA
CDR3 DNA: TGTGCCTGGGGGACAGCCCTAAATCAGCCCCAGCATTTT
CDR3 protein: CAWGTALNQPQHF

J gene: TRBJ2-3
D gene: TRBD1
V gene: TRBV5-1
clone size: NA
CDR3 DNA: TGCGCCAGCAGCTTGATCGGGACAGGGGTTAGCACAGATACGCAGTATTTT
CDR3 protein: CASSLIGTGVSTDTQYF

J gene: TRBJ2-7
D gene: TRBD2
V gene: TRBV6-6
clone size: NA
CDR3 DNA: TGTGCCAGCAGCGGCAGCGGGAGGGGTGAGCAGTACTTC
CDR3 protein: CASSGSGRGEQYF

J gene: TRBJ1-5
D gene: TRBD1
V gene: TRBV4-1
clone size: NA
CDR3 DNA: TGCGCCAGCAGCCAAGGACCGGGACAGGGCCATCAGCCCCAGCATTTT
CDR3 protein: CASSQGPGQGHQPQHF

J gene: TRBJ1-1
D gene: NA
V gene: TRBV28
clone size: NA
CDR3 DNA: TGTGCCAGCACCCCTAACACTGAAGCTTTCTTT
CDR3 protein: CASTPNTEAFF

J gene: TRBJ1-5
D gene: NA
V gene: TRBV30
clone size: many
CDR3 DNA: TGTGCCTGGACTCAGGGTTTTGATCAGCCCCAGCATTTT
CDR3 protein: CAWTQGFDQPQHF

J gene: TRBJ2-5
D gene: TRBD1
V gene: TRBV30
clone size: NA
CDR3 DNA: TGTGCCTGGGGGACAGGGGTAGGGACCCAGTACTTC
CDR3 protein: CAWGTGVGTQYF

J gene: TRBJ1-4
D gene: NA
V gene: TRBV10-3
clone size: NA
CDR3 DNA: TGTGCCATCAGTGAGTCCGGAGAGGGCGTCGGAAAAAAACTGTTTTTT
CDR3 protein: CAISESGEGVGKKLFF

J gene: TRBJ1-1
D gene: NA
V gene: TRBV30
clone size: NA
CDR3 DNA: TGTGCCTGGAGTCGGGGAATTGAAGCTTTCTTT
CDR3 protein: CAWSRGIEAFF

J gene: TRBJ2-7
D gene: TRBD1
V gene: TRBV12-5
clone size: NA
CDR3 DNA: TGTGCTAGTGGTTCCAGGGAGGGACAGGGGAAATACGAGCAGTACTTC
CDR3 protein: CASGSREGQGKYEQYF

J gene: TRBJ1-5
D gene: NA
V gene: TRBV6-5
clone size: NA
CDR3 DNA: TGTGCCAGCCAGGCTGTTTATAGCAATCAGCCCCAGCATTTT
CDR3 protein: CASQAVYSNQPQHF

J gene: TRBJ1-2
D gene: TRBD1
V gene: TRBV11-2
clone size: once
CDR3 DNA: TGTGCCAGCAGCTTGACAGGGCTTGCCTATGGCTACACCTTC
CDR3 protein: CASSLTGLAYGYTF

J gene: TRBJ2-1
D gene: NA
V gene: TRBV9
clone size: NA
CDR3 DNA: TGTGCCAGCAGCGTAGGAGAAATTTACTATGAGCAGTTCTTC
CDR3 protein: CASSVGEIYYEQFF

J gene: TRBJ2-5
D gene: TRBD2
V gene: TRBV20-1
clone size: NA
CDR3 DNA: TGCAGTGCTAGTAGGCTAGCGGGAGTAGGGGAGACCCAGTACTTC
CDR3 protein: CSASRLAGVGETQYF

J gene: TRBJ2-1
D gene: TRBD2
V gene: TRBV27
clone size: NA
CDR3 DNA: TGTGCCAGCAGTTTATCCCCGGAGCGGGGGAGCTCCTACAATGAGCAGTTCTTC
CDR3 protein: CASSLSPERGSSYNEQFF

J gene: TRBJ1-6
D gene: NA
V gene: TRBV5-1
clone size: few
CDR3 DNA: TGCGCCAGCAGGGAAACAACCGGGACATTAACGGGAAATTCACCCCTCCACTTT
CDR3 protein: CASRETTGTLTGNSPLHF

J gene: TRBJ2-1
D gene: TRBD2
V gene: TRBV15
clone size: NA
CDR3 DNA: TGTGCCACCAGCAGAGATACGGGAGGGCCCTCGGTAGTTGAGCAGTTCTTC
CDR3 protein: CATSRDTGGPSVVEQFF

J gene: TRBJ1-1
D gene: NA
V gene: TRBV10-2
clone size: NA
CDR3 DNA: TGCGCCAGCAGTCGAGCCGAAAATGAAGCTTTCTTT
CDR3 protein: CASSRAENEAFF

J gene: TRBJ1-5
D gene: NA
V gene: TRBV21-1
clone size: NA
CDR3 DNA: TGTGCCAGCAGCAAAGTATCTCAGCCCCAGCATTTT
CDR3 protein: CASSKVSQPQHF

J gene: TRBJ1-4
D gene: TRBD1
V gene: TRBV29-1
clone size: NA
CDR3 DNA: TGCAGCGCCAAGGGGGCGATGACAACTAATGAAAAACTGTTTTTT
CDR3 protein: CSAKGAMTTNEKLFF

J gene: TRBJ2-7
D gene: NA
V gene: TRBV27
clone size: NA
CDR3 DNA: TGTGCCAGCTCCCCAAGGCAGGGTCCTACCGAGCAGTACTTC
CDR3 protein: CASSPRQGPTEQYF

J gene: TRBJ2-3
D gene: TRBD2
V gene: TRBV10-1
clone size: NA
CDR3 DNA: TGCGCCAGCAGTGAGTTAGCGGGAGGTGGCGAGGCGCAGTATTTT
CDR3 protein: CASSELAGGGEAQYF

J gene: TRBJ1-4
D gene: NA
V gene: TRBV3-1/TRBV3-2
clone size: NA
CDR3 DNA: TGTGCCAGCAGCCCAGGGGTTTCAACTAATGAAAAACTGTTTTTT
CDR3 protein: CASSPGVSTNEKLFF

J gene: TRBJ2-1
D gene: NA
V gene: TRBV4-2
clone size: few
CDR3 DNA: TGTGCCAGCAGCCGGCCAGCGGGCTCTTCTGCTTGGGGGGACAATGAGCAGTTCTTC
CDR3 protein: CASSRPAGSSAWGDNEQFF

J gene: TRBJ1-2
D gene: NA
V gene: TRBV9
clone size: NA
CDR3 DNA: TGTGCCAGCAGCGTAGCGGGAAATCTTATGGGCGGCTACACCTTC
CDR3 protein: CASSVAGNLMGGYTF

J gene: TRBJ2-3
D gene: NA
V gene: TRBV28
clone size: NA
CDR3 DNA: TGTGCCAGCAGAGCCCCCCCCGGGGCAGATACGCAGTATTTT
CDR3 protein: CASRAPPGADTQYF

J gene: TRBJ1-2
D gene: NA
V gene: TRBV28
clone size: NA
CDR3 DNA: TGTGCCAGCAGTCCGAAACAGGTCCACATCTATGGCTACACCTTC
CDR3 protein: CASSPKQVHIYGYTF

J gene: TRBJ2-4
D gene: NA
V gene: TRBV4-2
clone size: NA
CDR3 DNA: TGTGCCAGCAGCCAAGATCCCTCTTTTTTAGAGGGCATTCAGTACTTC
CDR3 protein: CASSQDPSFLEGIQYF

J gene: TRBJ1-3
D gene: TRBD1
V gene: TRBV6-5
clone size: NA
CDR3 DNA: TGTGCCAGCAGGGGACAGAGCCGAAACACCATATATTTT
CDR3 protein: CASRGQSRNTIYF

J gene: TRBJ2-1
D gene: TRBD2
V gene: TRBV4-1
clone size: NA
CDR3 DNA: TGCGCCAGCAGCCAAGTGTTGACTAGCGGTTACAATGAGCAGTTCTTC
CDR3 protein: CASSQVLTSGYNEQFF

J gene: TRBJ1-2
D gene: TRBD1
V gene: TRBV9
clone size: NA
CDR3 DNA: TGTGCCAGCAGTATAGGGACAGAGGCGTATGGCTACACCTTC
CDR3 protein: CASSIGTEAYGYTF

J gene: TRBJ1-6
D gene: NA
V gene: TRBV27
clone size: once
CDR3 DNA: TGTGCCAGCAGCCTAGGACACCCGAATTCACCCCTCCACTTT
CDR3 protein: CASSLGHPNSPLHF